This T cell receptor (beta chain) was observed in a study of blood T cell repertoires in COVID-19. Study details: T cells, B-cell-depleted T cells, or PBMCs provided the cDNA or gDNA that served as material.

Original handling: Amplification of reference gene primers provided the estimated nucleated cell counts. Sequencing was performed with immunoSEQ multiplex PCR; in TCRdb, only in-frame clones are kept and a portion is missing. D and trimming were read from the DNA, whereas the V and J calls and clone size are those reported in that table. The top ten clones hold about 8% of a sample with some 150,000 clones, over 75% of them seen once. Germline-derived CDR1 and CDR2 are SNHLY and FYNNEI. The CDR3 spans 15 residues. The V end was cut by 0 bases, the J end by 3 bases, with 11 bases between. Seattle's cohort entered during active infection and was followed longitudinally.

This clonotype was obtained from a woman aged 55-70 years with COVID-19, enrolled during active disease. The sample comprised peripheral blood. The V gene is TRBV2, the J gene TRBJ1-2; tentative D call: TRBD1 (5 bases). The CDR3 loop reads CASSEARGSYYGYTF. The CDR3, as DNA: TGTGCCAGCAGTGAAGCGCGGGGGTCATACTATGGCTACACCTTC.